One and the same sample provided the 20 T cell receptor beta chains below, sequenced in a study of shared clonotypes between healthy human individuals. Profiling relied on immunoSEQ multiplex PCR, and the TCRdb table lists in-frame clones only, not all of them. Among around 2,000,000 clones listed, 85% to 95% were seen once. The sample consisted of naive CD4+ T cells sorted from blood. The sample's subset: CD45RA+ positively selected. These receptors came from a man aged 18 to 29 in good health.

The J gene is TRBJ2-7, the V gene TRBV7-9, with 7 bases that match TRBD2. The trim removed 3 bases at V and 6 bases at J, leaving 11 bases unmatched. This CDR3 is built from 15 residues. Germline CDR1 reads SEHNR; CDR2 reads FQNEAQ (reference sequence). In nucleotides, the CDR3 is TGTGCCAGCAGCTTTGAGGGAGGGCGGCAAGGCGAGCAGTACTTC. Amino acid sequence: CASSFEGGRQGEQYF.

This clone was observed a single time. This chain connects TRBV6-1 to TRBJ2-5; D remains ambiguous. The CDR3 spans 12 residues. V gave up 8 bases and J gave up 4 bases, with 11 bases separating them. From germline, CDR1 is MNHNS and CDR2 SASEGT. This CDR3 is CASLRVGETQYF. The CDR3 bases are TGTGCCAGCCTCCGGGTGGGAGAGACCCAGTACTTC.

The CDR3 here is CASSSTGQSTDTQYF. Written as DNA, the CDR3 is TGTGCCAGCAGCTCGACCGGACAGAGCACAGATACGCAGTATTTT. This chain joins TRBV7-9 and TRBJ2-3; a possible D gene is TRBD1 (6 bases). V lost 4 bases to trimming and J lost 0 bases, with 11 bases between them. Germline-derived CDR1 and CDR2 are SEHNR and FQNEAQ (reference sequence). The CDR3 is made up of 15 amino acids.

Regarding this clone: At the DNA level, this CDR3 is encoded by other sequences in the same sample as well. V usage is TRBV9 and J usage is TRBJ1-1; no firm D call. Trimming took off 2 bases at V and 0 bases at J, with 8 bases between the two ends. Germline CDR1 is SGDLS and CDR2 is YYNGEE. The CDR3 length is 14 residues. The CDR3, as DNA: TGTGCCAGCAGCGTGGGCAGCTTGAACACTGAAGCTTTCTTT. It translates to CASSVGSLNTEAFF.

This chain joins TRBV12-5 and TRBJ1-1, with a tentative D call TRBD1 (6 bases). Germline V gene lookup returns CDR1 LGHNT and CDR2 FRNRAP. Trimming removed 4 bases from V and 1 base from J, with 22 bases in between. The CDR3 totals 18 residues. The CDR3 DNA reads as TGTGCTAGTGGTTCGACCTCTTACAGGGATCGTTGGAACACTGAAGCTTTCTTT. This translates into CASGSTSYRDRWNTEAFF.

In the case of this clone: Being one base from a much bigger clone, this may be a read error. The chain joins TRBV19 to TRBJ1-1, with 7 positions matching TRBD1. CDR3 size: 14 residues. CDR1 and CDR2 from the germline V gene are LNHDA and SQIVND (reference sequence). J gave up 4 bases and V 5 bases, and 7 bases lay outside the gene matches. The CDR3 reads CASSPTGMSTEAFF. The CDR3 nucleotides are TGTGCCAGTAGTCCGACAGGGATGAGCACTGAAGCTTTCTTT.

The chain couples TRBV29-1 to TRBJ2-1; D not resolved. The V end lost 7 bases, the J end lost 0 bases, and 10 bases lay between the germline ends. Germline assignment: CDR1 SQVTM and CDR2 ANQGSEA. This CDR3 comprises 13 residues. The DNA of the CDR3 is TGCAGCGGCCGATTGAGCTCCTACAATGAGCAGTTCTTC. Translated: CSGRLSSYNEQFF.

This clone appeared once. The chain uses TRBV4-1 and TRBJ1-5; weak D call: TRBD1 (6 bases). The V and J ends lost 4 bases and 2 bases respectively, with 9 bases between them. CDR1 is MGHRA and CDR2 is YSYEKL in the germline V gene. This CDR3 comprises 14 residues. The CDR3 loop reads CASSRTEGNQPQHF. CDR3 DNA: TGCGCCAGCAGCCGGACAGAGGGCAATCAGCCCCAGCATTTT.

This clone was seen a single time. The same CDR3 also results from other DNA sequences found in this sample. The gene calls are TRBV7-2 and TRBJ2-7; D is unresolved. This CDR3 has 13 amino acids. Germline CDR1 and CDR2: SGHTA and FQGNSA. V was shortened by 2 bases and J by 2 bases, with 7 bases between the two germline ends. The CDR3 reads CASSLQRTYEQYF. The CDR3 DNA reads TGTGCCAGCAGCTTACAGAGGACCTACGAGCAGTACTTC. Together with reference TRBV7-2 and TRBJ2-7, the CDR3 gives the full variable domain: GAGVSQSPSNKVTEKGKDVELRCDPISGHTALYWYRQSLGQGLEFLIYFQGNSAPDKSGLPSDRFSAERTGGSVSTLTIQRTQQEDSAVYLCASSLQRTYEQYFGPGTRLTVT.

CDR3 sequence: CAGKTGGGTDTQYF. The CDR3 DNA reads TGTGCCGGGAAGACAGGGGGCGGGACAGATACGCAGTATTTT. The V call is TRBV30, the J call TRBJ2-3, with 10 bases identical to TRBD1. After removal of 8 bases from V and 3 bases from J, the junction contained 8 bases not matched to a gene. The CDR3 loop spans 14 amino acids. Germline values: CDR1 GTSNPN, CDR2 SVGIG (reference sequence).

The genes are TRBV18 and TRBJ2-7; 7 positions agree with TRBD1. The J segment lost 6 bases and the V segment lost 3 bases, leaving 14 bases of the junction unmatched. The germline V gene encodes CDR1 KGHSH and CDR2 LQKENI. CDR3 length: 16 residues. The CDR3 coding sequence is TGTGCCAGCTCACCCGTCGGGACAGCGGTTTCTGGCGAGCAGTACTTC. This translates into CASSPVGTAVSGEQYF.

The genes are TRBV25-1 and TRBJ1-2; tentatively, D is TRBD1 (5 bases). CDR1 and CDR2 from the germline V gene are MGHDK and SYGVNS. The CDR3 spans 16 residues. The V end was cut by 1 base, the J end by 2 bases, with 14 bases between. CDR3 residues: CASSESRGARNYGYTF. The DNA for the CDR3 is TGTGCCAGCAGTGAATCTAGGGGCGCGAGGAACTATGGCTACACCTTC.

The chain is built from TRBV7-2 and TRBJ2-2, with a weak D call TRBD2 (6 bases). The germline gives CDR1 SGHTA, CDR2 FQGNSA. The CDR3 runs to 16 residues. With 1 base removed from V and 0 bases from J, the gap between germline ends came to 9 bases. CDR3: CASSLVRLANTGELFF. The CDR3 nucleotides read TGTGCCAGCAGCTTAGTAAGACTAGCGAACACCGGGGAGCTGTTTTTT. Full variable domain (rest looked up from reference TRBV7-2 and TRBJ2-2): GAGVSQSPSNKVTEKGKDVELRCDPISGHTALYWYRQSLGQGLEFLIYFQGNSAPDKSGLPSDRFSAERTGGSVSTLTIQRTQQEDSAVYLCASSLVRLANTGELFFGEGSRLTVL.

The chain recombines TRBV6-1 with TRBJ2-2; D unclear. The CDR3 spans 14 residues. V lost 5 bases and J 6 bases, leaving 13 bases between the germline ends. Germline CDR1 reads MNHNS; CDR2 reads SASEGT. CDR3 sequence (DNA): TGTGCCAGCAGTCTATCAAGACACCCCGGGGAGCTGTTTTTT. The encoded protein is CASSLSRHPGELFF.

J is TRBJ2-1 and V is TRBV5-1; D is undetermined. V was trimmed by 7 bases and J by 8 bases, leaving 19 bases between them. This CDR3 comprises 14 residues. Germline V gene sequence: CDR1 SGHRS, CDR2 YFSETQ. The CDR3 region is CASSFRAFEYEQFF. The DNA for the CDR3 is TGCGCCAGCTCCTTCAGAGCCTTTGAGTATGAGCAGTTCTTC.

The J gene is TRBJ2-7, the V gene TRBV5-6; D might be TRBD1 (6 bases). Trimming shortened V by 1 base and J by 3 bases, and 14 bases separated the two germline ends. This CDR3 spans 15 amino acids. CDR1 is SGHDT, CDR2 YYEEEE, per germline. The CDR3 DNA follows: TGTGCCAGCAGCTTGTTGGGACCAGGGGACTACGAGCAGTACTTC. Its translation is CASSLLGPGDYEQYF.

The V call is TRBV9, the J call TRBJ2-2; weak D call: TRBD1 (6 bases). This CDR3 region has 14 residues. V gave up 8 bases and J gave up 7 bases, with 18 bases separating them. CDR1 is SGDLS and CDR2 is YYNGEE in the germline V gene. This chain's CDR3 is CASTVGTTGGELFF. For the CDR3, the DNA is TGTGCCAGTACGGTCGGGACAACTGGCGGGGAGCTGTTTTTT.

The V gene is TRBV10-3, the J gene TRBJ2-3; D is ambiguous. Trimming removed 5 bases from V and 2 bases from J, with 5 bases in between. The CDR3 is made up of 12 amino acids. CDR1 is ENHRY, CDR2 SYGVKD, per germline. The CDR3 reads CAISLHTDTQYF. The CDR3 DNA reads as TGTGCCATCAGTTTACACACAGATACGCAGTATTTT.

This chain uses TRBV19 with TRBJ1-4; D uncertain. There are 12 residues in the CDR3. Per germline, CDR1 LNHDA and CDR2 SQIVND (reference sequence). V lost 6 bases to trimming and J lost 7 bases, with 9 bases between them. This CDR3 is CASRPRGEKLFF. The CDR3 region has the DNA TGTGCCAGTAGACCCCGAGGTGAAAAACTGTTTTTT. Using reference TRBV19 and TRBJ1-4 for the parts outside the CDR3, the full variable domain is DGGITQSPKYLFRKEGQNVTLSCEQNLNHDAMYWYRQDPGQGLRLIYYSQIVNDFQKGDIAEGYSVSREKKESFPLTVTSAQKNPTAFYLCASRPRGEKLFFGSGTQLSVL.

This rearrangement joins TRBV5-1 to TRBJ2-7; 9 bases agree with TRBD1. V trimming: 3 bases; J trimming: 2 bases; junction bases outside the gene matches: 3. CDR3 length equals 14 residues. Germline V gene data show CDR1 as SGHRS and CDR2 as YFSETQ. In nucleotides, the CDR3 is TGCGCCAGCAGCTCACAGGGGGCACCCTACGAGCAGTACTTC. Amino acid sequence: CASSSQGAPYEQYF.